What follows are 11 T cell receptor beta chains derived from one specimen sequenced in a study of OX40 agonist ivuxolimab in advanced cancers. Clones were sequenced by immunoSEQ multiplex PCR, and TCRdb holds only the in-frame ones, with some missing. The data hold some 41,000 clones, with 85% to 90% observed a single time. The source was CD4+ or CD8+ T cells sorted from blood, collected in a trial of the OX40 agonist ivuxolimab. The receptors derive from an adult with an advanced solid tumor such as melanoma, head and neck, liver or kidney cancer.

This clone has just one count. The chain employs TRBV6-6 and TRBJ1-1, with D possibly TRBD1 on 6 matching bases. Looked up from germline, CDR1 is MNHNY and CDR2 is SVGAGI (reference sequence). Deletions cut 5 bases from V and 1 base from J, with 11 bases between. The CDR3 is made up of 14 amino acids. CDR3 nucleotide sequence: TGTGCCAGCAGTCCTCCGACAGGGAACACTGAAGCTTTCTTT. It codes for CASSPPTGNTEAFF.

This sequence joins TRBV2 and TRBJ1-1; no definite D call. The V and J ends lost 3 bases and 7 bases respectively, with 6 bases between them. The V gene's germline CDR1 is SNHLY and CDR2 FYNNEI. CDR3 length: 11 amino acids. The CDR3 coding sequence is TGTGCCAGCAGTGAGTTAAGTGAAGCTTTCTTT. This codes for CASSELSEAFF.

The chain recombines TRBV6-4 with TRBJ1-1; TRBD1 is a possible D gene (6 bases). V dropped 6 bases and J dropped 4 bases, with 15 bases sitting between them. This CDR3 contains 14 residues. CDR1 is MRHNA, CDR2 SNTAGT, per germline. Here the CDR3 DNA reads TGTGCCAGCAGGCCCGACAGGTTAACCACTGAAGCTTTCTTT. This gives the protein CASRPDRLTTEAFF.

The chain links TRBV7-2 to TRBJ1-4; tentative D call: TRBD1 (5 bases). The V gene's germline CDR1 is SGHTA and CDR2 FQGNSA. The length of the CDR3 is 13 residues. V gave up 8 bases and J gave up 8 bases, with 15 bases separating them. This chain's CDR3 is CASGPRGGEKLFF. In DNA, the CDR3 is TGTGCCAGCGGTCCCCGGGGGGGAGAAAAACTGTTTTTT.

This clone was detected a few times. The chain couples TRBV28 to TRBJ1-5; D unclear. Deletions cut 5 bases from V and 0 bases from J, with 17 bases between. From germline, CDR1 is MDHEN and CDR2 SYDVKM. CDR3 length: 17 residues. The CDR3 DNA reads as TGTGCCAGCAGTACCCGGACCTGGTTTGTTAGCAATCAGCCCCAGCATTTT. Its protein product is CASSTRTWFVSNQPQHF.

To note about this clone: The same CDR3 is also encoded by other DNA sequences in this sample. This sequence joins TRBV5-1 and TRBJ1-4; D not certain. V gave up 4 bases and J gave up 8 bases, with 15 bases separating them. The CDR3 is made up of 14 amino acids. The germline V gene encodes CDR1 SGHRS and CDR2 YFSETQ. CDR3 in DNA: TGCGCCAGCAGCCTTGGTATAAGAAACGAAAAACTGTTTTTT. Residues: CASSLGIRNEKLFF.

The V gene is TRBV5-4, the J gene TRBJ1-1; D is unclear. The CDR3 has 15 amino acids. Germline V gene data show CDR1 as SGHNT and CDR2 as YYREEE (reference sequence). The V gene lost 0 bases and the J gene lost 4 bases, with 13 bases spanning the gap. CDR3 residues: CASSLVGRMSTEAFF. CDR3 nucleotides: TGTGCCAGCAGCTTGGTAGGCAGGATGAGCACTGAAGCTTTCTTT.

The genes are TRBV30 and TRBJ1-1, with D maybe TRBD1 (6 bases). V was cut by 2 bases and J by 0 bases, with 10 bases left in between. The CDR3 loop spans 14 amino acids. Germline CDR1 is GTSNPN and CDR2 is SVGIG (reference sequence). The CDR3 is CAWSRTAMNTEAFF. CDR3 in DNA: TGTGCCTGGAGTAGGACAGCTATGAACACTGAAGCTTTCTTT.

The rearrangement uses TRBV7-9 and TRBJ1-2; 8 nucleotides match TRBD1. Germline trimming cut 5 bases from V and 13 bases from J; bases unmatched to any gene: 12. The germline CDR1 and CDR2 sequences are SEHNR and FQNEAQ (reference sequence). CDR3 length: 13 residues. The CDR3: CASSRRTGRLLTF. In DNA form, the CDR3 reads TGTGCCAGCAGCCGCCGGACAGGGCGGCTTCTCACCTTC.

This chain uses TRBV7-2 with TRBJ1-1; 7 nucleotides match TRBD1. The V segment lost 4 bases and the J segment 4 bases; nucleotides outside the gene matches: 9. The CDR3 sequence is 15 residues long. Germline V CDR1 and CDR2: SGHTA, FQGNSA. The CDR3 protein is CASSSRGTAGTEAFF. The DNA for the CDR3 is TGTGCCAGCAGCTCCCGTGGGACAGCCGGCACTGAAGCTTTCTTT.

This clone has more than one count but fewer than ten. The chain combines TRBV5-1 with TRBJ2-5; a weak D match, TRBD1 (6 bases). This CDR3 comprises 15 residues. Germline CDR1 SGHRS, CDR2 YFSETQ. The V end lost 3 bases, the J end lost 2 bases, and 14 bases lay between the germline ends. The CDR3 region has the DNA TGCGCCAGCAGCTCACAAACCACAGGGCAAGAGACCCAGTACTTC. Translating gives CASSSQTTGQETQYF.